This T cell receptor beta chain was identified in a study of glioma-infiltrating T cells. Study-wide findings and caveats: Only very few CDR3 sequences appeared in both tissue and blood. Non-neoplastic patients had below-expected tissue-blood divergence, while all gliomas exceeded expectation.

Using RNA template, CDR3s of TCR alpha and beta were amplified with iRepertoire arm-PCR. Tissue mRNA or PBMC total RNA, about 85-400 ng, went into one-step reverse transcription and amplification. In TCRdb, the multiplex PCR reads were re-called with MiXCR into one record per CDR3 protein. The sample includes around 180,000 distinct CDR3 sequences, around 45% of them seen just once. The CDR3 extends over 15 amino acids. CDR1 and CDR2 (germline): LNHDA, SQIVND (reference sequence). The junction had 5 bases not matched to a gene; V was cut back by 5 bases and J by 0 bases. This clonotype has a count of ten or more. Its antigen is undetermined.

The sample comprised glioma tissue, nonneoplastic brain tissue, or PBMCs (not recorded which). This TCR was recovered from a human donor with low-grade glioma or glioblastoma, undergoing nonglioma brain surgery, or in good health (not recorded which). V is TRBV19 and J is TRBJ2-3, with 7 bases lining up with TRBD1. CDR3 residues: CASSYQQGSTDTQYF. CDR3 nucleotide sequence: TGTGCCAGTAGTTACCAACAGGGGAGCACAGATACGCAGTATTTT. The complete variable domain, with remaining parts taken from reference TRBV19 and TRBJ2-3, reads DGGITQSPKYLFRKEGQNVTLSCEQNLNHDAMYWYRQDPGQGLRLIYYSQIVNDFQKGDIAEGYSVSREKKESFPLTVTSAQKNPTAFYLCASSYQQGSTDTQYFGPGTRLTVL.